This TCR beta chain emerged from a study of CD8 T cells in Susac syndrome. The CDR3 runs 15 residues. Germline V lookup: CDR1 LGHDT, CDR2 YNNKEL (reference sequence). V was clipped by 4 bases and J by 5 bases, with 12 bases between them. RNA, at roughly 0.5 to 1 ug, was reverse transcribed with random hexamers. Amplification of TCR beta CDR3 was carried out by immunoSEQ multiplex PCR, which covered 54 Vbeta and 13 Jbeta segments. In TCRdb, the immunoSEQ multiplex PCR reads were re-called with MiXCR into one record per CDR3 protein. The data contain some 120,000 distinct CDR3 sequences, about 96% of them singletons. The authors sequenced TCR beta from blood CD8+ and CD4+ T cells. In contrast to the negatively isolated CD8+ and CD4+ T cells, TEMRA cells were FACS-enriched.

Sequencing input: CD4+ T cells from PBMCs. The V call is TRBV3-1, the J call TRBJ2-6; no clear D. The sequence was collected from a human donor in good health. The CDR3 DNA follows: TGTGCCAGCAGCCCGCTGGATCGGTGGGCCAACGTCCTGACTTTC. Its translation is CASSPLDRWANVLTF.